These 13 T cell receptor beta chains share one sample of origin, sequenced in a study of early T cells in non-severe SARS-CoV-2 infection (dated by TCRdb to the early 2020s). The library was produced with 5' RACE. The instrument given in TCRdb is NextSeq 500. TCRdb handled the public reads itself, with Q25 trimming in fastp and clone calling in MiXCR, and kept productive beta chains. Entries are consolidated by CDR3 protein sequence, retaining the most common genes and DNA. This sample comprises over 85,000 distinct CDR3 sequences, around 13% of them detected only once. The ten largest make up approximately 4% of the sample. This material consisted of whole blood, taken at baseline. These receptors were taken from an adult who was a healthcare worker with PCR-confirmed SARS-CoV-2 infection or an uninfected control (not recorded which).

In DNA form, the CDR3 reads TGCGCCAGCAGCTTGGCCGGACGAAACACAGATACGCAGTATTTT. Translated: CASSLAGRNTDTQYF. The chain employs TRBV5-1 and TRBJ2-3; no firm D call. CDR3 length: 15 amino acids. In germline, CDR1 is SGHRS, CDR2 YFSETQ. Trimming took off 0 bases at V and 2 bases at J, with 10 bases between the two ends.

J is TRBJ2-2 and V is TRBV2, with TRBD2 matching 9 bases. The trim removed 9 bases at V and 2 bases at J, leaving 4 bases unmatched. This CDR3 contains 14 residues. Germline V gene sequence: CDR1 SNHLY, CDR2 FYNNEI. In DNA form, the CDR3 reads TGTGCCAGAGCTGGGACTAGCAACACCGGGGAGCTGTTTTTT. Its translation is CARAGTSNTGELFF.

This clonotype was recorded a few times. The chain carries TRBV19 and TRBJ2-2; the D is unclear. CDR1 and CDR2 from the germline V gene are LNHDA and SQIVND (reference sequence). The CDR3 totals 11 residues. Between the trimmed V and J ends, which lost 7 bases and 6 bases, there was a span of 6 bases. This chain's CDR3 is CASTSAGELFF. Here the CDR3 DNA reads TGTGCCAGTACCTCCGCCGGGGAGCTGTTTTTT.

CDR3 coding DNA: TGTGCCAGCAGTCCAACAACCTCCGCGCCGGGACAGGGTTTGTATTTT. Protein product: CASSPTTSAPGQGLYF. The chain employs TRBV2 and TRBJ2-3; 9 bases match TRBD1. The germline CDR1 and CDR2 sequences are SNHLY and FYNNEI. The CDR3 contains 16 residues. The V segment lost 5 bases and the J segment 14 bases; nucleotides outside the gene matches: 20. Full variable domain (missing parts from reference TRBV2 and TRBJ2-3): EPEVTQTPSHQVTQMGQEVILRCVPISNHLYFYWYRQILGQKVEFLVSFYNNEISEKSEIFDDQFSVERPDGSNFTLKIRSTKLEDSAMYFCASSPTTSAPGQGLYFGPGTRLTVL.

This clonotype showed up many times. V is TRBV5-1 and J is TRBJ1-1, with TRBD1 as a possible D gene (6 bases). This CDR3 has 17 amino acids. The V end lost 5 bases, the J end lost 5 bases, and 25 bases lay between the germline ends. Germline CDR1 reads SGHRS; CDR2 reads YFSETQ. The CDR3 spells CASSPSQPGQRGTEAFF. The DNA for the CDR3 is TGCGCCAGCAGTCCAAGCCAACCGGGACAAAGGGGGACTGAAGCTTTCTTT.

The sample holds many counts of this clonotype. This sequence joins TRBV5-1 and TRBJ1-1; D is undetermined. V dropped 1 base and J dropped 4 bases, with 8 bases sitting between them. Germline loops: CDR1 SGHRS, CDR2 YFSETQ. The length of the CDR3 is 13 residues. The CDR3: CASSLYPGTEAFF. The CDR3 nucleotides read TGCGCCAGCAGCTTGTATCCCGGCACTGAAGCTTTCTTT.

V and J are TRBV28 and TRBJ2-2, with 10 nucleotides matching TRBD1. Germline V gene sequence: CDR1 MDHEN, CDR2 SYDVKM. This CDR3 has 15 amino acids. With V trimmed by 10 bases and J by 1 base, 6 bases remained unmatched. CDR3 sequence (DNA): TGTGCCACCAGGGACAGGGGAGTGAACACCGGGGAGCTGTTTTTT. It encodes CATRDRGVNTGELFF.

The chain carries TRBV4-1 and TRBJ1-4, with a tentative D call TRBD1 (5 bases). V was trimmed by 5 bases and J by 8 bases, leaving 18 bases between them. This CDR3 is 15 amino acids long. Germline V gene lookup returns CDR1 MGHRA and CDR2 YSYEKL. CDR3: CASSKQDQRGEKLFF. The CDR3 DNA is TGCGCCAGCAGCAAACAGGACCAGCGGGGGGAAAAACTGTTTTTT.

The chain has TRBV7-9 and TRBJ1-2; D is unresolved. V was shortened by 8 bases and J by 0 bases, with 4 bases between the two germline ends. Germline V gives CDR1 SEHNR, CDR2 FQNEAQ (reference sequence). The CDR3 has 11 residues. CDR3: CASLANYGYTF. The DNA for the CDR3 is TGTGCCAGCTTGGCTAACTATGGCTACACCTTC.

This clonotype came up many times. The gene calls are TRBV4-2 and TRBJ2-1; 15 bases agree with TRBD2. Per germline, CDR1 LGHNA and CDR2 YNFKEQ. Germline trimming cut 4 bases from V and 4 bases from J; bases unmatched to any gene: 23. The length of the CDR3 is 23 residues. CDR3 nucleotide sequence: TGTGCCAGCAGCCCTATCCCGGGACAGGGTTCCGGACTAGCGGGGGGGAGGTACAATGAGCAGTTCTTC. Its protein product is CASSPIPGQGSGLAGGRYNEQFF.

Only a few counts were recorded for this clonotype. V gene TRBV6-5 combines with J gene TRBJ2-1, with D tentatively TRBD1 (5 bases). Trimming took off 0 bases at V and 8 bases at J, with 14 bases between the two ends. The CDR3 covers 15 residues. Germline CDR1 reads MNHEY; CDR2 reads SVGAGI. The CDR3 spells CASSYSGRGGDEQFF. CDR3 in DNA: TGTGCCAGCAGTTACTCGGGGCGCGGTGGGGATGAGCAGTTCTTC.

Many counts were recorded for this clonotype. The chain links TRBV4-1 to TRBJ2-4; TRBD1 aligns across 10 bases. The germline CDR1 and CDR2 sequences are MGHRA and YSYEKL. V trimming: 1 base; J trimming: 0 bases; junction bases outside the gene matches: 12. The CDR3 is 20 residues long. The CDR3 DNA reads TGCGCCAGCAGCCAAGGTTATGGGACAGGGGCTTCCTTAGCCAAAAACATTCAGTACTTC. The encoded protein is CASSQGYGTGASLAKNIQYF.

This clonotype has a count of ten or more. This chain connects TRBV27 to TRBJ2-3; no definite D call. CDR1 is MNHEY and CDR2 is SMNVEV in the germline V gene (reference sequence). The V end was cut by 11 bases, the J end by 3 bases, with 21 bases between. The CDR3 has 15 amino acids. CDR3 in amino acids: CASRPLVSATDTQYF. CDR3 DNA sequence: TGTGCCTCAAGACCCTTAGTTTCGGCGACAGATACGCAGTATTTT.